This entry features one T cell receptor (beta chain) sequence. No antigen is known for it. The data were taken from a study of cytomegalovirus exposure and HLA in healthy donors. Study findings and constraints: Based on reports, TCR beta sequences accurately predicted HLA-A and HLA-B alleles for most subjects. Among donors in an Asian-associated ancestry cluster, a later analysis reportedly found fewer N-insertions than the approximately 670-donor mean.

The germline CDR1 and CDR2 sequences are MDHEN and SYDVKM. V lost 4 bases, J lost 6 bases, and 12 bases stayed unmatched. CDR3 length: 15 amino acids. The PCR had 60 Vbeta and 13 Jbeta primers. As processed by the authors: Later, 65 million to 85 million unique TCR beta chains were counted in an analysis, and approximately 9.9 million of them were shared. Sequencing was performed with immunoSEQ multiplex PCR; in TCRdb, only in-frame clones are kept and a portion is missing. V, J and clone size are taken as reported in that table, and D and trimming were inferred from the DNA itself. The table shows 200,000 to 250,000 clones, with just over 75% occurring only once. Donors in the study were healthy people who gave bone marrow.

The sequence came from a woman in her sixties in good health and CMV-seropositive. The specimen was PBMCs. The J gene is TRBJ2-7, the V gene TRBV28; 7 bases agree with TRBD1. The CDR3 sequence is CASSSTTGPRGEQYF. The CDR3 DNA follows: TGTGCCAGCAGTTCCACGACAGGGCCGAGGGGCGAGCAGTACTTC.